This T cell receptor beta chain was recovered during a study of T cells after yellow fever vaccination. Study details: Preparing low-cell-number fractions relied on SMART-Seq v4 Ultra Low Input.

5'RACE template switching produced TCR cDNA carrying a universal primer site and UMIs. TCRdb redid the calling of the 5' RACE reads with MiXCR, one entry per CDR3 protein. Here the sample spans 300,000 to 450,000 distinct CDR3 sequences, around 6.5% being singletons. In its sample, this clonotype was seen many times. The CDR3 length is 15 residues. Germline V gene lookup returns CDR1 SGHRS and CDR2 YFSETQ. V lost 0 bases, J lost 4 bases, and 6 bases stayed unmatched. The chain couples TRBV5-1 to TRBJ2-5; 7 bases agree with TRBD1. The sequence derives from a man aged 30-40 years who received the YFV17D yellow fever vaccine. The sequences come from PBMCs, collected 5 days after the yellow fever booster vaccination. The chain's CDR3 is CASSLAPDRAETQYF. The CDR3 DNA reads TGCGCCAGCAGCTTGGCCCCCGACAGGGCAGAGACCCAGTACTTC. Combining the CDR3 with reference TRBV5-1 and TRBJ2-5 gives the whole variable domain KAGVTQTPRYLIKTRGQQVTLSCSPISGHRSVSWYQQTPGQGLQFLFEYFSETQRNKGNFPGRFSGRQFSNSRSEMNVSTLELGDSALYLCASSLAPDRAETQYFGPGTRLLVL.